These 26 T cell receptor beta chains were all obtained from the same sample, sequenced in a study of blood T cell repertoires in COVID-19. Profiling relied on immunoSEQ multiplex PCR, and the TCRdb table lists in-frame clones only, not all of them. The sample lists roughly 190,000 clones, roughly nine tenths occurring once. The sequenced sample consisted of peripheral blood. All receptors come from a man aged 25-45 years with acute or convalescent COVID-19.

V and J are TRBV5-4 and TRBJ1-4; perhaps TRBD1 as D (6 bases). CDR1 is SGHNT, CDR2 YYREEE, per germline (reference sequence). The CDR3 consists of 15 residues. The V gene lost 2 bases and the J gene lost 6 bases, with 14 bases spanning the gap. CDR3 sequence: CASSFGGRGDEKLFF. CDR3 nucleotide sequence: TGTGCCAGCAGCTTTGGGGGCCGCGGAGATGAAAAACTGTTTTTT. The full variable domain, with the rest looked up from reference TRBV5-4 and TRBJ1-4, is ETGVTQSPTHLIKTRGQQVTLRCSSQSGHNTVSWYQQALGQGPQFIFQYYREEENGRGNFPPRFSGLQFPNYSSELNVNALELDDSALYLCASSFGGRGDEKLFFGSGTQLSVL.

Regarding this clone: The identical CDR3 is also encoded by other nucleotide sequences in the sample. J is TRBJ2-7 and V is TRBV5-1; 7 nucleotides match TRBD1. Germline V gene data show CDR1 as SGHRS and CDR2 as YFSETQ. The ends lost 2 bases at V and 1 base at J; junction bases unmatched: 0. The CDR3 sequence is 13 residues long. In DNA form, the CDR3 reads TGCGCCAGCAGCTTACAGGGGTCCTACGAGCAGTACTTC. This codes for CASSLQGSYEQYF.

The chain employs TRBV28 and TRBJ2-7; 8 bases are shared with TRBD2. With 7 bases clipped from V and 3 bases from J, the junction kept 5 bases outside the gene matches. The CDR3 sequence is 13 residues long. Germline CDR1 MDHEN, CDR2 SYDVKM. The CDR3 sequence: CASTREGDYEQYF. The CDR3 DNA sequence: TGTGCCAGCACCCGGGAGGGAGACTACGAGCAGTACTTC.

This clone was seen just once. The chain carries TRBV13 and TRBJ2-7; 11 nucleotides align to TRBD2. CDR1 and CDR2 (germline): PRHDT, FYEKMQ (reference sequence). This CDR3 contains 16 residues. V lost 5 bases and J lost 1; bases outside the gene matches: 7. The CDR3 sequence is CASSMGGLAGSYEQYF. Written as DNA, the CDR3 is TGTGCCAGCAGCATGGGAGGACTAGCGGGTTCCTACGAGCAGTACTTC.

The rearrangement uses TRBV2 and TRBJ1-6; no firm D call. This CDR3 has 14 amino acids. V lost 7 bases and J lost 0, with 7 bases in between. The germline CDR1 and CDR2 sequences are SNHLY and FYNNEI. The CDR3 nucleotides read TGTGCCAGCAAACTGAGCTCCTATAATTCACCCCTCCACTTT. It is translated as CASKLSSYNSPLHF.

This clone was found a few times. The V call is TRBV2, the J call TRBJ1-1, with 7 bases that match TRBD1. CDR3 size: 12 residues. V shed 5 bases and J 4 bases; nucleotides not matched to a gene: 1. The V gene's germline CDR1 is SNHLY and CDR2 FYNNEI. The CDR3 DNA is TGTGCCAGCAGTAACAGGGGCACTGAAGCTTTCTTT. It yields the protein CASSNRGTEAFF.

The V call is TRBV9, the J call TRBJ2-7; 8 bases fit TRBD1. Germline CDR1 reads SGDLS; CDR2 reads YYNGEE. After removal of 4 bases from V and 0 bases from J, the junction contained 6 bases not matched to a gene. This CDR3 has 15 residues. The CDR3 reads CASSPQGEVSYEQYF. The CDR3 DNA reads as TGTGCCAGCAGCCCACAGGGGGAAGTCTCCTACGAGCAGTACTTC. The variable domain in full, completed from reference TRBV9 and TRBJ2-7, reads DSGVTQTPKHLITATGQRVTLRCSPRSGDLSVYWYQQSLDQGLQFLIQYYNGEERAKGNILERFSAQQFPDLHSELNLSSLELGDSALYFCASSPQGEVSYEQYFGPGTRLTVT.

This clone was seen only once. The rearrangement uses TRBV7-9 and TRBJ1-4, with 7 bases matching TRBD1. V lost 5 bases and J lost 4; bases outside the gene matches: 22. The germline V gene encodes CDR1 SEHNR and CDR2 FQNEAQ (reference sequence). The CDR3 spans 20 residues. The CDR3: CASSIRRNQFRGQINEKLFF. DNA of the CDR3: TGTGCCAGCAGCATAAGAAGGAATCAGTTTAGGGGACAGATTAATGAAAAACTGTTTTTT.

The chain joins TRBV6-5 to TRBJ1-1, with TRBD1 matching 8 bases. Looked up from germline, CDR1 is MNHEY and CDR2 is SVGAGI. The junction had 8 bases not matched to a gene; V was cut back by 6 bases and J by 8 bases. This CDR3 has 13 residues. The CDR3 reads CASSFRGRLEAFF. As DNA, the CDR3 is TGTGCCAGCAGCTTCAGGGGGCGGCTGGAAGCTTTCTTT.

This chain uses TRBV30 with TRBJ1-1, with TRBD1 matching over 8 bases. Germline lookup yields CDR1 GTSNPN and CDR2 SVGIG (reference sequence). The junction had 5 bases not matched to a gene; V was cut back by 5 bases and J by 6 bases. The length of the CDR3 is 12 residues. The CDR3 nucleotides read TGTGCCTGGGGACAGGGCGTCTCTGAAGCTTTCTTT. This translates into CAWGQGVSEAFF.

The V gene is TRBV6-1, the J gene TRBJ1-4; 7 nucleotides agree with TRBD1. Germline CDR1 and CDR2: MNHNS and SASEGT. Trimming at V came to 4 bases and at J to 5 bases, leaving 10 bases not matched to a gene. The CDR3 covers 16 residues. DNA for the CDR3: TGTGCCAGCAGTGCTTCACCGACAGGGATGAATGAAAAACTGTTTTTT. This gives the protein CASSASPTGMNEKLFF.

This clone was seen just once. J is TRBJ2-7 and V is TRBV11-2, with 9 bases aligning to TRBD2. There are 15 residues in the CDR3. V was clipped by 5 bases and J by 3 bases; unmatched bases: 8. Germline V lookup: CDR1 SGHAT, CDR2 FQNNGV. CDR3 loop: CASSTIAGDFYEQYF. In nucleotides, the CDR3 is TGTGCCAGCAGCACTATAGCGGGGGACTTCTACGAGCAGTACTTC. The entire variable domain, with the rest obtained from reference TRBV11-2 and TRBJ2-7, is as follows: EAGVAQSPRYKIIEKRQSVAFWCNPISGHATLYWYQQILGQGPKLLIQFQNNGVVDDSQLPKDRFSAERLKGVDSTLKIQPAKLEDSAVYLCASSTIAGDFYEQYFGPGTRLTVT.

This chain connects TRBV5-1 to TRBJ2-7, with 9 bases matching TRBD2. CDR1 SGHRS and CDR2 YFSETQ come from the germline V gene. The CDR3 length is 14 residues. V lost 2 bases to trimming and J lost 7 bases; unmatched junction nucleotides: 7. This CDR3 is CASSLEREVREQYF. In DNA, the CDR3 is TGCGCCAGCAGCTTAGAGCGGGAGGTTCGGGAGCAGTACTTC.

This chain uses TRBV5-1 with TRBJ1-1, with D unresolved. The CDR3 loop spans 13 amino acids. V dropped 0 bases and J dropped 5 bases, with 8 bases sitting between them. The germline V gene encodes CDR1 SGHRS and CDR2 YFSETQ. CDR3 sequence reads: CASSLGRVTEAFF. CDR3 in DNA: TGCGCCAGCAGCTTGGGGAGGGTAACTGAAGCTTTCTTT.

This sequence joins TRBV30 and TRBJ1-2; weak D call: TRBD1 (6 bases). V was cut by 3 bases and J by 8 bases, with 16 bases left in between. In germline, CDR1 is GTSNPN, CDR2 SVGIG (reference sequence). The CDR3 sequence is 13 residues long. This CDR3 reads CAWSPWKGDGYTF. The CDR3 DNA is TGTGCCTGGAGCCCTTGGAAGGGGGACGGCTACACCTTC.

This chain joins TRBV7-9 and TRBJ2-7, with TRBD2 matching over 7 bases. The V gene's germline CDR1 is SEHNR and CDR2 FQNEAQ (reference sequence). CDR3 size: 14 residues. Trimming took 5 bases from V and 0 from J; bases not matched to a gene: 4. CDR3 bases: TGTGCCAGCAGCATCAGACTAGCCTCCTACGAGCAGTACTTC. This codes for CASSIRLASYEQYF.

The CDR3 nucleotides are TGTGCCAGTAGCGCGAGTATACAGGGTTTCACTGAAGCTTTCTTT. Residues: CASSASIQGFTEAFF. The gene calls are TRBV19 and TRBJ1-1; maybe TRBD1 (6 bases). The CDR3 has 15 residues. V dropped 6 bases and J dropped 4 bases, with 18 bases sitting between them. Germline V gene data show CDR1 as LNHDA and CDR2 as SQIVND (reference sequence).

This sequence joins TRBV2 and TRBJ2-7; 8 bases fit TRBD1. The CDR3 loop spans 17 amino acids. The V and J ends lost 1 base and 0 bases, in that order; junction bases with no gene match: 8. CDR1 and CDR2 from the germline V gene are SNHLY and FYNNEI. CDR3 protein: CASSEVRRTGSSYEQYF. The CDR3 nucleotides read TGTGCCAGCAGTGAAGTGCGACGGACAGGGAGCTCCTACGAGCAGTACTTC. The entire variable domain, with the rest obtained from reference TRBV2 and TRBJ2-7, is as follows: EPEVTQTPSHQVTQMGQEVILRCVPISNHLYFYWYRQILGQKVEFLVSFYNNEISEKSEIFDDQFSVERPDGSNFTLKIRSTKLEDSAMYFCASSEVRRTGSSYEQYFGPGTRLTVT.

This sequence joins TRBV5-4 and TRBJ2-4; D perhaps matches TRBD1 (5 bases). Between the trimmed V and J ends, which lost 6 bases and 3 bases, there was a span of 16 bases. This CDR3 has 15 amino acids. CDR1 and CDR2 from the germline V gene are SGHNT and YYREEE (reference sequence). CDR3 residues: CASTKDRQIKNIQYF. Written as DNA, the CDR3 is TGTGCCAGCACCAAAGACAGACAGATCAAAAACATTCAGTACTTC.

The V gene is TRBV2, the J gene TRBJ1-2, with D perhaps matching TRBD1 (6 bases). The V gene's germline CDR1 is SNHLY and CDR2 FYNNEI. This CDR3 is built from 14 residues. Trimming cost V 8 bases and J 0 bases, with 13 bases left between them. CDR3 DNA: TGTGCCAGCCTGTTCGGACAGCCTAACTATGGCTACACCTTC. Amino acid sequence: CASLFGQPNYGYTF.

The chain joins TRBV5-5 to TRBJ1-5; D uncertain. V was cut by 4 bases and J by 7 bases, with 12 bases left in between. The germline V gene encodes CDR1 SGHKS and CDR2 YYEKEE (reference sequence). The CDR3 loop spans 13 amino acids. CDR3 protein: CASSRAEGQPQHF. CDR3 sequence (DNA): TGTGCCAGCAGCCGGGCGGAGGGCCAGCCCCAGCATTTT.

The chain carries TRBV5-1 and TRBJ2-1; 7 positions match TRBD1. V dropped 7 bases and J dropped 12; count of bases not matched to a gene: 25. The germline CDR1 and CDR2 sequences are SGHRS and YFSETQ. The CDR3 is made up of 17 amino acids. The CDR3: CASRFTQGWGSPARQFF. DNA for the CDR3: TGCGCCAGCCGATTCACACAGGGGTGGGGATCCCCCGCCAGGCAGTTCTTC. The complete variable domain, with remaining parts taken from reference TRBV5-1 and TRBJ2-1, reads KAGVTQTPRYLIKTRGQQVTLSCSPISGHRSVSWYQQTPGQGLQFLFEYFSETQRNKGNFPGRFSGRQFSNSRSEMNVSTLELGDSALYLCASRFTQGWGSPARQFFGPGTRLTVL.

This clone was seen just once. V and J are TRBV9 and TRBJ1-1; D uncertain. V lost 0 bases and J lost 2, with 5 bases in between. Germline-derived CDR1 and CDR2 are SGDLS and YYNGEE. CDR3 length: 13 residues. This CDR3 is CASSVAPNTEAFF. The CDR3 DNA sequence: TGTGCCAGCAGCGTAGCCCCTAACACTGAAGCTTTCTTT.

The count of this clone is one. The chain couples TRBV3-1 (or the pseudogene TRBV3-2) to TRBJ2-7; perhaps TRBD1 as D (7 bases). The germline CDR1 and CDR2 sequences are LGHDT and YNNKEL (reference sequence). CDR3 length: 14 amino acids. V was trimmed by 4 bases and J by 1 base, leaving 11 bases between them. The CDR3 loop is CASSPPGGSYEQYF. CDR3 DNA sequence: TGTGCCAGCAGCCCCCCAGGGGGGTCCTACGAGCAGTACTTC.

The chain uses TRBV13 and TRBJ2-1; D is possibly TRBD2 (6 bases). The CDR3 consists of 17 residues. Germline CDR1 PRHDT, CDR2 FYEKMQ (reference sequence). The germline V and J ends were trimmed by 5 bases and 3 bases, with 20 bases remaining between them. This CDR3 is CASSQPIGGPSYNEQFF. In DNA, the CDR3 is TGTGCCAGCAGCCAACCCATCGGAGGGCCGAGCTACAATGAGCAGTTCTTC.

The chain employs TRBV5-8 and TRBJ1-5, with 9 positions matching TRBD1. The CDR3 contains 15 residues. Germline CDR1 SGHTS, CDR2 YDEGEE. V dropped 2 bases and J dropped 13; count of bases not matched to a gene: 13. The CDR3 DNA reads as TGTGCCAGCAGCTTTCCACAGGGGGCTTCCGCGTCTCAGCATTTT. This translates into CASSFPQGASASQHF. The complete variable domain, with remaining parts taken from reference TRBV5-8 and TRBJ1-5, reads EAGVTQSPTHLIKTRGQQATLRCSPISGHTSVYWYQQALGLGLQFLLWYDEGEERNRGNFPPRFSGRQFPNYSSELNVNALELEDSALYLCASSFPQGASASQHFGDGTRLSIL.